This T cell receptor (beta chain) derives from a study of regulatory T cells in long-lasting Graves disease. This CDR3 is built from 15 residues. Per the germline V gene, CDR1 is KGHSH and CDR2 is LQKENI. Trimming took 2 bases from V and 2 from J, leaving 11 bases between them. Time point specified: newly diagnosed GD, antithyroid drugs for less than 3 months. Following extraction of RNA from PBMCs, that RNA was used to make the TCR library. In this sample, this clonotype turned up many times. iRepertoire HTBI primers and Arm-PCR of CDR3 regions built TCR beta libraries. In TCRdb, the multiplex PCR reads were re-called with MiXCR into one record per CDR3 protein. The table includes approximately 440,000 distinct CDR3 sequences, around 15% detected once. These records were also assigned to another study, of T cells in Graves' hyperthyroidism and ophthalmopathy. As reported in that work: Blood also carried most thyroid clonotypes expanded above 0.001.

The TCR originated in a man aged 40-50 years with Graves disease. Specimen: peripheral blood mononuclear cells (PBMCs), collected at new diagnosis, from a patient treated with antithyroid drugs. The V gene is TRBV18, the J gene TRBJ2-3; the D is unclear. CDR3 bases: TGTGCCAGCTCACCATTGACTGAGATCACAGATACGCAGTATTTT. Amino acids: CASSPLTEITDTQYF.